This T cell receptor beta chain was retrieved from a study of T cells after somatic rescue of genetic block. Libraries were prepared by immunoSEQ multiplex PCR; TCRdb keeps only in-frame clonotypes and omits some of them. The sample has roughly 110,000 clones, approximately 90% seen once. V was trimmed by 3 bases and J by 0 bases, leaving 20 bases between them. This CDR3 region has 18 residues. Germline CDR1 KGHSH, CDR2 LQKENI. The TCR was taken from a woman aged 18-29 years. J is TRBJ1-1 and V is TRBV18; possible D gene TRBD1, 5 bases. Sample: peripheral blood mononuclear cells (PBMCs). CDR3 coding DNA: TGTGCCAGCTCACCCCGGGCAGCTGGGGGGGAAATGAACACTGAAGCTTTCTTT. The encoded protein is CASSPRAAGGEMNTEAFF.